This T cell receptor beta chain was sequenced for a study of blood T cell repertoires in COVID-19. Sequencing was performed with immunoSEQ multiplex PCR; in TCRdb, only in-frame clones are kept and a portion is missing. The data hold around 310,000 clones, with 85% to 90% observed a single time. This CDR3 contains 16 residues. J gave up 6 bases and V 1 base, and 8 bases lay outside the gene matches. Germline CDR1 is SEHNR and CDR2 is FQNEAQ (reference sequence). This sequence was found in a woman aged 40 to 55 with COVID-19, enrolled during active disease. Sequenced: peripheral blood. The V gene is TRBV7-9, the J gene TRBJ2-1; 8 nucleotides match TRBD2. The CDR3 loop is CASSLEAWGTSNEQFF. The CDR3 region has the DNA TGTGCCAGCAGCTTAGAAGCCTGGGGGACTAGCAATGAGCAGTTCTTC. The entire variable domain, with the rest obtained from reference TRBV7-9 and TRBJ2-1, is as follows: DTGVSQNPRHKITKRGQNVTFRCDPISEHNRLYWYRQTLGQGPEFLTYFQNEAQLEKSRLLSDRFSAERPKGSFSTLEIQRTEQGDSAMYLCASSLEAWGTSNEQFFGPGTRLTVL.